This T cell receptor (beta chain) is from a study of cytomegalovirus exposure and HLA in healthy donors (TCRdb year 2017). About the study as a whole: In an earlier analysis of around 540 of the donors, about 270 Gb of sequence data and 100 million or so unique TCR beta sequences from 180 million or so T cells were reported. An early release that covered about 600 HLA-typed donors contained around 330 gigabases of sequencing data and 70 million to 100 million unique TCR sequences. The genetic ancestry cluster associated with self-reported Caucasian donors included around four fifths of the roughly 390 genotyped donors. The study aimed to test whether cataloging public T cell receptors could reveal signatures of past pathogen exposure. The study used immunosequencing to profile the T cell repertoires of approximately 650 subjects and linked those repertoires to cytomegalovirus serostatus. In addition to the first cohort of 650 to 800 subjects, a separate validation cohort of 120 different subjects was used. The study combined high-throughput TCR immunosequencing, statistical association of individual TCRs with disease status, and machine learning to predict cytomegalovirus infection status. To study patterns of TCR occurrence, a later analysis re-analyzed previously published TCR beta repertoires from several hundred donors and added high-resolution HLA genotyping. Rather than drawing on any new phenotypic data, the later analysis identified candidate immune exposures from TCR beta sequences and the way those sequences occurred across donors. To decide whether each TCR beta V gene segment behaved as functional or pseudogenic, an earlier analysis of approximately 590 of the donors relied on high-throughput TCR beta sequencing. Donor age, sex, ethnicity and CMV serostatus were collected together with the repertoire data. Genome-wide SNP genotypes for about 55% of the 666 donors were used in a later genetic analysis, which treated that subset as a discovery cohort. Every discovery cohort repertoire had been produced on one sequencing platform. HLA typing covered class I and class II loci at four-digit resolution. Typing coverage varied by locus: about 620-630 donors for A, B, C, DRB1 and DQB1; roughly 500 for DQA1; approximately 570 for DPA1; approximately 470 for DPB1. About five DR-DQ haplotypes were treated as single units for association and clustering because of strong linkage in the cohort. Among several hundred genotyped donors of the cohort, an average of roughly 230,000 unique TCR beta nucleotide sequences was sequenced per donor, of which 15% to 20% were non-productive.

The library was obtained by the immunoSEQ multiplex PCR assay. For the multiplex PCR, a mixture combining 60 forward primers for TCR Vbeta segments and 13 reverse primers for TCR Jbeta segments was used. A multiplex PCR assay on genomic DNA amplified the CDR3 region of rearranged TCR beta genes. On the Illumina HiSeq System, the amplified TCR beta libraries were sequenced as 87-base-pair reads. In the paper's pipeline: A later analysis counted about 80 million unique TCR beta chains across the 550 to 700 repertoires, and 10 million to 11 million of these chains were shared by at least two donors. To remove PCR and sequencing errors, raw reads were error-corrected and collapsed into unique sequences using a nearest-neighbor algorithm that merged closely related sequences. To assign V, D and J gene segments, CDR3 sequences were aligned to IMGT reference sequences. For a sequence to be retained, at least a six-nucleotide match to both a V gene segment and a J gene segment was required. Rearrangements were classified as productive when the CDR3 lacked stop codons and remained in frame with V and J, and all other rearrangements were classified as non-productive. Following IMGT convention, CDR3 was defined as the stretch from the second conserved V-encoded cysteine to the conserved J-encoded phenylalanine. Sequences without an unambiguous match to a single V gene segment were excluded from the earlier analysis of about 630 of the donors. An earlier analysis of 587 of the donors called V segments functional above 56.7% productive rearrangements and segregating when the between-donor standard deviation exceeded 5%. A statistical classification framework was built to diagnose cytomegalovirus status from the catalog of TCR beta chain sequences. A later analysis assigned V and J genes by comparing TCR nucleotide sequences with IMGT/GENE-DB human TR gene sequences. The TCRdist pipeline was used in a later analysis to assign CDR3 sequences and most-parsimonious VDJ recombination scenarios. In a later analysis, each TCR beta chain was defined by its CDR3 amino acid sequence together with its V-gene family, and reads without a unique V-gene family were excluded. A later analysis removed several hundred highly shared, low-generation-probability nucleotide sequences to deal with suspected cross-contamination and a sequencing artifact. For each public chain, a later analysis derived a clonal expansion index from normalized ranks of inferred template counts within each repertoire. A later analysis computed generation probabilities with a VDJ recombination model fitted to out-of-frame rearrangements, and checked the results against IGoR. Hypergeometric tests were used in a later analysis to score TCR-TCR, TCR-HLA and TCR-CMV co-occurrence, with a repertoire-size bias correction applied to the TCR pairs. To estimate false discovery rates, a later analysis permuted the HLA or CMV assignments 20 times. In a later analysis, co-occurring TCRs were grouped with DBSCAN, and TCRdist sequence similarity was added when clustering was performed within HLA-allele-positive subsets. Repertoires with fewer than 30,000 or more than 120,000 public chains, plus five repertoires with anomalous nucleotide sharing, were excluded from co-occurrence clustering. What TCRdb holds here is the immuneACCESS table cut down to in-frame rearrangements. Part of the clones is not present; checked against another copy, under half of the missing clones reflect an unresolved V gene, and the others are unexplained. The V and J calls and clone size come from that table; D and trimming were worked out from the DNA. This sample comprises roughly 200,000 clones, roughly 12% of them detected only once. Together, the top ten hold 7.8% of the sample.

What the study reported, not specific to this receptor: Because counts were too low, 15 to 20 rarely observed V segments, including chromosome 9 orphons, were excluded from the earlier analysis of roughly 580 of the donors. Because some donors lacked HLA typing at each locus, the association tests relied only on the typed subset. V-gene and J-gene trimming of TCR beta chains was associated with a missense DCLRE1C variant in a later genetic analysis, and the association was replicated in an independent cohort. CMV serostatus was the only immune exposure information available for the cohort. In the study, approximately 160 TCR beta chains were listed as associated with cytomegalovirus. The authors suggested that the approach could potentially be extended to other disease states and immunological phenotypes. When HLA alleles, especially DR and DQ, strongly co-occurred, attributing TCR associations to individual alleles was difficult. The classifier was reported to diagnose cytomegalovirus status with high specificity and sensitivity in both the original and validation cohorts. Correlated functional status among segregating V segments might reflect linkage disequilibrium, but an unknown experimental factor could not be ruled out. In vitro tests confirmed that a few of the cytomegalovirus-associated TCR beta chains recognize cytomegalovirus antigens. An earlier analysis of approximately 500 of the donors showed that most TCR beta V segments appeared in productive rearrangements either about 90% or about 30% of the time, which broadly matched IMGT annotations. A further reported finding was that TCR beta sequences accurately predicted the HLA-A and HLA-B alleles for most subjects in the first cohort. A later analysis associated about 17,000 TCR beta sequences with specific HLA alleles at a false discovery rate of 0.05. A later analysis reported that several top co-occurrence clusters appeared linked to parvovirus B19, influenza, CMV and Epstein-Barr virus. Only TCR beta chains were sequenced in this cohort, and the absence of alpha or paired-chain data limited detectable features. The presence/absence analyses assumed that sequencing depth was roughly uniform across donors, and that assumption may not be true. Most TCR sequences were seen in very few donors, while some public TCRs were found in many individuals. According to a later analysis, most CMV-associated TCR beta chains appeared to be HLA-restricted, and the HLA associations seemed to be driven largely by CMV exposure. A group of highly shared sequence variants was considered likely to be a technical artifact of the sequencing pipeline. A later analysis found that TCR association rates varied across HLA loci, with DRB1 alleles showing the most associated TCRs and HLA-C alleles the fewest. In a later genetic analysis, fewer N-insertions in productive TCRs were reported among donors in an Asian-associated ancestry cluster than the approximately 670-donor mean. Because the 87-base-pair reads could not distinguish some IMGT-functional V segments, including TRBV6-2 and TRBV6-3, those segments were excluded. In a later analysis, HLA-associated TCR beta chains showed more clonal expansion and lower generation probabilities than non-associated chains that were equally common.

CDR1 and CDR2 are drawn from the germline V gene (reference sequence): LNHDA, SQIVND. The CDR3, from cysteine to phenylalanine, totals 12 residues. Solely the CDR3 DNA is kept, with 36 bases framed from the first base. Trimmed from V: 8 bases; trimmed from J: 5 bases; junction bases lacking a gene match: 3. In this sample, this clone turned up a few times. Its binding antigen is unknown. No qualities accompany the bases; no much larger clone lies one base away. This same CDR3 is encoded by further DNA sequences in the sample. The cohort consisted of some 730 healthy bone marrow donors. All cohort members were sampled while nominally healthy, although unrecorded immune exposures were likely present. The donor tested CMV seropositive, placing the donor among the 289 seropositive members of the cohort. Every donor gave a peripheral blood sample, and the peripheral blood mononuclear cells from that sample were used for TCR beta sequencing. Genomic DNA was extracted from the blood cell samples with the Qiagen DNeasy Blood Extraction Kit.

The sequencing input was PBMCs. The clonotype comes from a man aged 45 to 65 in good health and CMV-seropositive. The V and J segments used are TRBV19 and TRBJ1-5, with 7 bases in between that match TRBD1. The CDR3 region reads CASRTGDQPQHF. The bases are TGTGCCAGTCGAACAGGGGATCAGCCCCAGCATTTT.